Below, one T cell receptor beta chain is given with its context. Its antigen remains unidentified. CDR3 length equals 12 residues. Germline V gene sequence: CDR1 SQVTM, CDR2 ANQGSEA. After removal of 8 bases from V and 5 bases from J, the junction contained 9 bases not matched to a gene. Using genomic DNA as the template, TCR beta VDJ and CDR3 profiling was carried out. TCRdb recomputed calls from the reads with MiXCR, one row per CDR3 protein. The table records 100,000 to 150,000 distinct CDR3 sequences, roughly 50% of them present only once. This record belongs to a study of CD8+CD57+ T cells in acquired aplastic anemia. About the research overall: The sorted CD4+ and CD8+ cells yielded an average around 3.2 ug of DNA. CD4+ cells from healthy donors averaged around 9.9 million reads. Overall study findings and caveats: Sharing between patients and controls was observed for over 25 CD8+ CDR3 sequences.

The specimen was sorted CD4+, CD8+, or CD8+CD57+ T cells (not recorded which) from PBMCs. The TCR sequence derives from a human donor in good health, serving as a control. This chain joins TRBV29-1 and TRBJ2-7; 7 positions match TRBD2. CDR3 residues: CSFGGGVNEQYF. The CDR3 DNA is TGCAGCTTTGGGGGGGGGGTCAACGAGCAGTACTTC.